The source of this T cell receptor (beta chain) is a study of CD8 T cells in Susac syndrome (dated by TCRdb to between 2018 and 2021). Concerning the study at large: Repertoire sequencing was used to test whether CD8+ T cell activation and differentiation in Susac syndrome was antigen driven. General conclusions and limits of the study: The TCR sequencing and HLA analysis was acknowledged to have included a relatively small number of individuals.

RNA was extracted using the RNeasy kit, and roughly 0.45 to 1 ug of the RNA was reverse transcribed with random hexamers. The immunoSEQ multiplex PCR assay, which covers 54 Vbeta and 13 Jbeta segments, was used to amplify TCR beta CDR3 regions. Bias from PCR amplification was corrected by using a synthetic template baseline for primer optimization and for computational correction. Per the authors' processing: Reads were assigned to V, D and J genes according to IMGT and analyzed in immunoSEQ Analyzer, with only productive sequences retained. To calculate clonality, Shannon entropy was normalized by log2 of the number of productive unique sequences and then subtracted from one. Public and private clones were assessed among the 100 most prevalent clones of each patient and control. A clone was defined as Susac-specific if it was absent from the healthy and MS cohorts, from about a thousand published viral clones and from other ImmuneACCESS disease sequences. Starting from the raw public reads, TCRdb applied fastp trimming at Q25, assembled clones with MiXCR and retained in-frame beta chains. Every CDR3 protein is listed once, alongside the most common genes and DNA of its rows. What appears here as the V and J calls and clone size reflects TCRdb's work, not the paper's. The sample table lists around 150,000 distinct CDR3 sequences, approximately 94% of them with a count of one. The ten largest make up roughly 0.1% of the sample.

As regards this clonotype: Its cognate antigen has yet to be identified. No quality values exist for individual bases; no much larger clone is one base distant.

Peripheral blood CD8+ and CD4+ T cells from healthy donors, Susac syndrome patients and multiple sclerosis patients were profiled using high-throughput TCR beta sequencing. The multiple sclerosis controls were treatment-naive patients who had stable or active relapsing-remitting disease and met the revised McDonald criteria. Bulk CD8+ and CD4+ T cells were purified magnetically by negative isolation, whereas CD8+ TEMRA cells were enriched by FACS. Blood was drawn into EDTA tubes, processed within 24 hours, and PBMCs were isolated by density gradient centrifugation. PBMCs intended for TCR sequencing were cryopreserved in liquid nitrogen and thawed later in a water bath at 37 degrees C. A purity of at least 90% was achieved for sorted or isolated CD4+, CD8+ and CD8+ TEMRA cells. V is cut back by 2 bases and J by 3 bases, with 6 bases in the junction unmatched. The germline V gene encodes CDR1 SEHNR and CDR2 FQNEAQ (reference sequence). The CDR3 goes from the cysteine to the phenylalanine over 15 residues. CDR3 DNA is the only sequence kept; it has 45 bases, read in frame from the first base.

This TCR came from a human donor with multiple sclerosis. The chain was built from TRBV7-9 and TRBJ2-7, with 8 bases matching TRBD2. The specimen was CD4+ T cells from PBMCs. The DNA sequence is TGTGCCAGCAGCTTAAGAGCTAGCGGGCACTACGAGCAGTACTTC. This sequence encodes CASSLRASGHYEQYF.